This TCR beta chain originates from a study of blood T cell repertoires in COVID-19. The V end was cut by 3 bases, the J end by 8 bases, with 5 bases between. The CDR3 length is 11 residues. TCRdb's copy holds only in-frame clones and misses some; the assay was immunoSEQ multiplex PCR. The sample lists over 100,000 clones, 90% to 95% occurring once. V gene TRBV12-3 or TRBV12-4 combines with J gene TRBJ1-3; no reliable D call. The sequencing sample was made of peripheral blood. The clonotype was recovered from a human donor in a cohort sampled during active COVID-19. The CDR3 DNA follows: TGTGCCAGCAGTTTCTACGACACCATATATTTT. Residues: CASSFYDTIYF.